The clone carrying this TCR beta chain was observed many times. From germline, CDR1 is SGHTA and CDR2 FQGNSA. The CDR3 is 18 amino acids. The second PCR ran about 6 to 12 cycles with a sample-barcoded 5' primer and J-beta primers. TCRdb reprocessed the 5' RACE reads via MiXCR and lists one record per CDR3 protein. This sample yields more than 650,000 distinct CDR3 sequences, of which about a fifth are seen a single time; around a fifth belongs to the top ten. The source of the sample is a study of blood T cells in healthy people across ages. The V and J genes are TRBV7-2 and TRBJ2-5; TRBD2 matches 12 bases. The end of the DNA is better explained by TRBJ2-7, so the J call may be wrong. This TCR was recovered from a man between 65 and 80 years old in good health. Specimen: blood. CDR3 in amino acids: CASSSSPWTSGASYEQYV. As DNA, the CDR3 is TGTGCCAGCAGCTCATCACCGTGGACTAGCGGGGCGTCCTACGAGCAGTACGTC.